A selection of T cell receptor beta chains follows, all from one sample in a study of PD-1 blockade in mismatch repair-deficient tumors. Generated by immunoSEQ multiplex PCR, the TCRdb table keeps only in-frame clones and is missing some. The data hold roughly 38,000 clones, with 75% to 90% observed a single time. This specimen was PBMCs, taken roughly 39 weeks after starting pembrolizumab. Every receptor here comes from an adult with mismatch repair-deficient cancer. The CDR3 runs from the conserved cysteine through the conserved F or W. D genes are given only for firm matches. Expanded clones are given a class, and other clones once, few, many or no size at all.

V	D	J	size	CDR3	DNA
TRBV27	.	TRBJ2-7	.	CASSSRQFYEQYF	TGTGCCAGCAGTTCCCGACAGTTCTACGAGCAGTACTTC
TRBV5-1	.	TRBJ1-2	.	CASSLALVQGGGYTF	TGCGCCAGCAGCTTGGCCTTAGTGCAGGGTGGTGGCTACACCTTC
TRBV18	TRBD2	TRBJ2-7	.	CASSPSKRGLSYEQYF	TGTGCCAGCTCACCAAGTAAGCGGGGACTCTCCTACGAGCAGTACTTC
TRBV30	.	TRBJ2-2	few	CAWSQSAGELFF	TGTGCCTGGAGTCAATCGGCCGGGGAGCTGTTTTTT
TRBV4-1	TRBD1	TRBJ1-2	.	CASSQVAGTGDNGYTF	TGCGCCAGCAGCCAAGTCGCCGGGACAGGGGATAATGGCTACACCTTC
TRBV28	.	TRBJ2-6	.	CASIGGYSGANVLTF	TGTGCCAGCATAGGGGGATACTCTGGGGCCAACGTCCTGACTTTC
TRBV15	.	TRBJ2-3	.	CATLQGMTSQDTQYF	TGTGCCACCCTCCAGGGGATGACCTCACAAGATACGCAGTATTTT
TRBV28	.	TRBJ2-1	.	CASSLRLDYNEQFF	TGTGCCAGCAGTTTACGACTAGATTACAATGAGCAGTTCTTC
TRBV7-2	TRBD2	TRBJ2-5	.	CASSLGLAGVETQYF	TGTGCCAGCAGCTTAGGACTAGCGGGAGTAGAGACCCAGTACTTC
TRBV7-9	.	TRBJ2-7	few	CASRQSQSGEQYF	TGTGCCAGCCGCCAGTCCCAAAGCGGCGAGCAGTACTTC
TRBV7-3	TRBD2	TRBJ2-3	.	CASSPVATSGSWDTQYF	TGTGCCAGCAGCCCCGTCGCGACTAGCGGGAGTTGGGATACGCAGTATTTT
TRBV16	.	TRBJ1-3	few	CASSQSTLTGNGNTIYF	TGTGCCAGCAGCCAATCTACCCTCACAGGGAACGGAAACACCATATATTTT
TRBV7-2	.	TRBJ1-1	.	CASSRTPTEAFF	TGTGCCAGCAGCCGGACACCCACTGAAGCTTTCTTT
TRBV4-2	TRBD2	TRBJ2-1	.	CASSQDRTSYNEQFF	TGTGCCAGCAGCCAAGATCGGACTAGCTACAATGAGCAGTTCTTC
TRBV10-2	TRBD2	TRBJ2-7	few	CASSGSGSSYEQYF	TGCGCCAGCAGCGGTAGCGGGAGCTCCTACGAGCAGTACTTC
TRBV6-6	.	TRBJ1-3	.	CASSGTSSGNTIYF	TGTGCCAGCAGCGGCACTAGCTCTGGAAACACCATATATTTT
TRBV19	.	TRBJ2-5	.	CASTTGEYQETQYF	TGTGCCAGTACCACCGGGGAGTACCAAGAGACCCAGTACTTC
TRBV19	TRBD1	TRBJ1-1	once	CASSSPRTGGNTEAFF	TGTGCCAGTAGTTCCCCTCGGACAGGGGGTAACACTGAAGCTTTCTTT
TRBV27	TRBD1	TRBJ1-5	.	CASGDRVYEEGQPQHF	TGTGCCAGCGGGGACAGGGTTTACGAGGAAGGTCAGCCCCAGCATTTT